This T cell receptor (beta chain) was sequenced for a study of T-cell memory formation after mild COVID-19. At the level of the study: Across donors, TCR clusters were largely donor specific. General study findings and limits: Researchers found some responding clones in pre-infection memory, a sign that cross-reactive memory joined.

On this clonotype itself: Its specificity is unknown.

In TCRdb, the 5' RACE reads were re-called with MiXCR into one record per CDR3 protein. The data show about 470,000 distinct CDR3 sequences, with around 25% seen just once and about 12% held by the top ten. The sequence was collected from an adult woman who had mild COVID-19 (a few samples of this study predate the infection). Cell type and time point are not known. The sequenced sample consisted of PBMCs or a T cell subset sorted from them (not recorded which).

CDR3 sequence: CASSLASGGAYEQYF. In DNA form, the CDR3 reads TGTGCCAGCAGTTTAGCTAGCGGGGGGGCCTACGAGCAGTACTTC. The J gene is TRBJ2-7, the V gene TRBV27; 12 nucleotides match TRBD2. CDR1 is MNHEY and CDR2 is SMNVEV in the germline V gene (reference sequence). This CDR3 is built from 15 residues. V trimming: 2 bases; J trimming: 2 bases; junction bases outside the gene matches: 1.